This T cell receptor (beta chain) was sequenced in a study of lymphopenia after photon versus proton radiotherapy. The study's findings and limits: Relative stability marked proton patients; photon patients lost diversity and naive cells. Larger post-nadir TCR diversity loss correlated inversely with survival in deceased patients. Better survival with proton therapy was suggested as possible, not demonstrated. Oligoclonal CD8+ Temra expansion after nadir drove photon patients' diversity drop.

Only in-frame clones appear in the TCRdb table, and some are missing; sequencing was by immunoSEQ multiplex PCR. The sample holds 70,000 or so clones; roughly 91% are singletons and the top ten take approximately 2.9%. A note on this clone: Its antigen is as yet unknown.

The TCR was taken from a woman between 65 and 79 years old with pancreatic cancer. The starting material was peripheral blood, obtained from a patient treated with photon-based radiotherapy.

CDR3 coding DNA: TGTGCCAGCAGCTTAAGACAGGGGACTAATGAAAAACTGTTTTTT. It specifies CASSLRQGTNEKLFF. This sequence joins TRBV5-5 and TRBJ1-4; TRBD1 agrees at 8 bases. The CDR3 spans 15 residues. V lost 2 bases, J lost 2 bases, and 2 bases stayed unmatched. Germline values: CDR1 SGHKS, CDR2 YYEKEE (reference sequence).